Shown below are 22 T cell receptor beta chains from a single sample sequenced in a study of Ad26.COV2.S vaccination and SARS-CoV-2 variants. Only in-frame clones appear in the TCRdb table, and some are missing; sequencing was by immunoSEQ multiplex PCR. The sample holds around 380,000 clones, around nine tenths seen once. The treatment here: some 19 received Ad26.COV2.S at low or high dose, single or two shots; 5 received placebo; per-sample allocation not given. The samples date from day 63 after the first vaccine or placebo injection. Source: peripheral blood, taken in a trial of Ad26.COV2.S vaccine versus placebo. These TCRs come from a person between 18 and 59 years old who received the Ad26.COV2.S COVID-19 vaccine or a placebo.

V usage is TRBV29-1 and J usage is TRBJ2-1; a possible D gene is TRBD1 (5 bases). V lost 6 bases and J lost 5, with 14 bases in between. The CDR3 consists of 13 residues. Germline CDR1 and CDR2: SQVTM and ANQGSEA. The CDR3 sequence: CSVPSFRDNEQFF. The CDR3 coding sequence is TGCAGCGTCCCCTCCTTCAGGGACAATGAGCAGTTCTTC.

This clone was observed a single time. The chain joins TRBV9 to TRBJ2-3; the D gene is possibly TRBD2 (7 bases). Germline assignment: CDR1 SGDLS and CDR2 YYNGEE. V was trimmed by 1 base and J by 2 bases, leaving 11 bases between them. The length of the CDR3 is 15 residues. CDR3 loop: CASSVIGGPTDTQYF. The CDR3 bases are TGTGCCAGCAGCGTAATCGGGGGGCCCACAGATACGCAGTATTTT.

J is TRBJ2-2 and V is TRBV6-4; possibly TRBD1 for D (6 bases). V shed 2 bases and J shed 6 bases, with 16 bases lying between them. This CDR3 has 16 amino acids. CDR1 and CDR2 (germline): MRHNA, SNTAGT. CDR3 sequence: CASSDTGRGGAGELFF. CDR3 nucleotides: TGTGCCAGCAGTGACACCGGCAGGGGTGGCGCCGGGGAGCTGTTTTTT.

This chain uses TRBV7-9 with TRBJ2-2, with 7 bases that match TRBD2. The CDR3 length is 16 residues. The J segment lost 6 bases and the V segment lost 1 base, leaving 8 bases of the junction unmatched. From germline, CDR1 is SEHNR and CDR2 FQNEAQ (reference sequence). CDR3 residues: CASSLDRGGWPGELFF. The CDR3 bases are TGTGCCAGCAGCTTAGACCGCGGGGGTTGGCCCGGGGAGCTGTTTTTT.

Only one count was recorded for this clone. The chain combines TRBV9 with TRBJ2-1, with 10 bases that match TRBD1. Germline CDR1 is SGDLS and CDR2 is YYNGEE. J was trimmed by 1 base and V by 4 bases; bases with no gene match: 8. CDR3 length equals 17 residues. The CDR3 is CASSTPSDRGSYNEQFF. The DNA for the CDR3 is TGTGCCAGCAGCACCCCTTCGGACAGGGGGTCCTACAATGAGCAGTTCTTC.

The CDR3 spells CASSLRHRVYEQYF. Here the CDR3 DNA reads TGTGCCAGCAGCTTACGACACAGGGTCTACGAGCAGTACTTC. J is TRBJ2-7 and V is TRBV7-4, with D possibly being TRBD1 (6 bases). Trimming removed 2 bases from V and 3 bases from J, with 11 bases in between. The CDR3 runs to 14 residues. CDR1 is SGHVT and CDR2 is SQSDAQ in the germline V gene.

The chain employs TRBV4-1 and TRBJ2-7, with 9 bases that match TRBD2. CDR3 size: 15 residues. The trim removed 1 base at V and 3 bases at J, leaving 4 bases unmatched. Germline V gene lookup returns CDR1 MGHRA and CDR2 YSYEKL. This CDR3 reads CASSQGLAGIYEQYF. The CDR3 nucleotides are TGCGCCAGCAGCCAAGGGCTAGCGGGAATCTACGAGCAGTACTTC.

The chain recombines TRBV20-1 with TRBJ2-1; D not certain. With 2 bases removed from V and 8 bases from J, the gap between germline ends came to 7 bases. Germline V lookup: CDR1 DFQATT, CDR2 SNEGSKA (reference sequence). The CDR3 runs 11 residues. The CDR3 loop is CSARRVDEQFF. The CDR3 bases are TGCAGTGCTAGAAGGGTAGATGAGCAGTTCTTC.

The chain employs TRBV7-9 and TRBJ2-1; 11 bases are shared with TRBD1. V trimming: 4 bases; J trimming: 2 bases; junction bases outside the gene matches: 1. Germline V gives CDR1 SEHNR, CDR2 FQNEAQ (reference sequence). The CDR3 contains 15 residues. CDR3 DNA sequence: TGTGCCAGCAGCTCGGACAGGGGGCCCTACAATGAGCAGTTCTTC. Translated, it gives CASSSDRGPYNEQFF.

The chain links TRBV4-3 to TRBJ1-4; no clear D gene. The CDR3 runs 16 residues. V dropped 0 bases and J dropped 8 bases, with 16 bases sitting between them. From germline, CDR1 is LGHNA and CDR2 YSLEER. CDR3 bases: TGCGCCAGCAGCCAAGATTTGTCGGACGGAGTCGAAAAACTGTTTTTT. Protein product: CASSQDLSDGVEKLFF.

J is TRBJ2-2 and V is TRBV4-3, with D unresolved. The CDR3 is 16 residues long. Between the trimmed V and J ends, which lost 0 bases and 1 base, there was a span of 9 bases. Germline V CDR1 and CDR2: LGHNA, YSLEER. The CDR3 here is CASSQDLAQNTGELFF. Written as DNA, the CDR3 is TGCGCCAGCAGCCAAGACCTGGCACAGAACACCGGGGAGCTGTTTTTT.

The chain employs TRBV4-1 and TRBJ1-2; D is ambiguous. V shed 3 bases and J shed 6 bases, with 8 bases lying between them. CDR3 size: 12 residues. CDR1 MGHRA and CDR2 YSYEKL come from the germline V gene. The CDR3 region has the DNA TGCGCCAGCAGCCAGTCGGATGATGGCTACACCTTC. This sequence encodes CASSQSDDGYTF.

The chain is built from TRBV6-1 and TRBJ2-4; no clear D. From germline, CDR1 is MNHNS and CDR2 SASEGT. The CDR3 spans 19 residues. V gave up 1 base and J gave up 0 bases, with 19 bases separating them. Here the CDR3 reads CASSEGVPDLLLAKNIQYF. The DNA of the CDR3 is TGTGCCAGCAGTGAAGGGGTGCCGGACCTCTTACTAGCCAAAAACATTCAGTACTTC.

This chain joins TRBV9 and TRBJ1-2, with D possibly being TRBD1 (6 bases). CDR1 SGDLS and CDR2 YYNGEE come from the germline V gene. The CDR3 sequence is 14 residues long. V lost 0 bases to trimming and J lost 8 bases, with 14 bases between them. Here the CDR3 DNA reads TGTGCCAGCAGCGTAGGGACAGTGGCTTACGGCTACACCTTC. Encoded protein: CASSVGTVAYGYTF.

V usage is TRBV7-9 and J usage is TRBJ2-1; D gene uncertain. CDR3 length: 16 amino acids. Germline CDR1 is SEHNR and CDR2 is FQNEAQ (reference sequence). Trimming removed 6 bases at V and 8 bases at J, with 23 bases between. CDR3 loop: CASRPPIVGQTDEQFF. CDR3 bases: TGTGCCAGCAGACCCCCCATCGTAGGCCAGACCGATGAGCAGTTCTTC.

This clone was found once. The chain carries TRBV7-2 and TRBJ2-3; 10 nucleotides agree with TRBD2. The V gene end was trimmed by 4 bases and the J gene end by 6 bases; junction bases not matched to a gene: 4. CDR1 is SGHTA and CDR2 is FQGNSA in the germline V gene. The CDR3 totals 14 residues. The CDR3 nucleotides are TGTGCCAGCAGCTCCGGACTAGCGGCGGATACGCAGTATTTT. This sequence encodes CASSSGLAADTQYF.

V usage is TRBV11-3 and J usage is TRBJ2-5; tentative D call: TRBD1 (6 bases). V lost 5 bases to trimming and J lost 1 base, with 11 bases between them. Germline V gene lookup returns CDR1 SGHNT and CDR2 YENEEA. The CDR3 extends over 14 amino acids. The CDR3 reads CASSPDSSQETQYF. CDR3 nucleotide sequence: TGTGCCAGCAGCCCGGACAGCTCCCAAGAGACCCAGTACTTC.

This chain uses TRBV11-2 with TRBJ1-5, with a weak D call TRBD1 (5 bases). The CDR3 extends over 15 amino acids. V was clipped by 0 bases and J by 0 bases, with 6 bases between them. Germline-derived CDR1 and CDR2 are SGHAT and FQNNGV. The CDR3 DNA reads TGTGCCAGCAGCTTAGATCAGGGTAGCAATCAGCCCCAGCATTTT. Amino acid sequence: CASSLDQGSNQPQHF.

Concerning this clone: This specimen includes other DNA sequences encoding the same CDR3. The chain links TRBV7-9 to TRBJ1-1, with D hard to call. There are 12 residues in the CDR3. Trimming removed 0 bases from V and 4 bases from J, with 3 bases in between. The germline V gene has CDR1 SEHNR and CDR2 FQNEAQ (reference sequence). CDR3 in DNA: TGTGCCAGCAGCTTAGCAGGCACTGAAGCTTTCTTT. As protein: CASSLAGTEAFF.

This rearrangement joins TRBV19 to TRBJ1-6; no definite D call. The CDR3 consists of 12 residues. Germline V gene lookup returns CDR1 LNHDA and CDR2 SQIVND (reference sequence). Trimming removed 5 bases from V and 5 bases from J, with 4 bases in between. CDR3 sequence (DNA): TGTGCCAGTAGTCCCCATAATTCACCCCTCCACTTT. The encoded protein is CASSPHNSPLHF.

This rearrangement joins TRBV30 to TRBJ1-5; D is uncertain. The CDR3 is 14 amino acids. V was trimmed by 0 bases and J by 3 bases, leaving 9 bases between them. The germline V gene has CDR1 GTSNPN and CDR2 SVGIG (reference sequence). CDR3 loop: CAWSVRLANQPQHF. Written as DNA, the CDR3 is TGTGCCTGGAGTGTACGACTTGCCAATCAGCCCCAGCATTTT.

The chain joins TRBV7-9 to TRBJ2-3; D unresolved. The length of the CDR3 is 13 residues. The V end lost 1 base, the J end lost 7 bases, and 9 bases lay between the germline ends. Germline V gives CDR1 SEHNR, CDR2 FQNEAQ (reference sequence). The CDR3: CASSLGTPNTQYF. The DNA for the CDR3 is TGTGCCAGCAGCTTAGGGACCCCAAATACGCAGTATTTT. The whole variable domain, remainder taken from reference TRBV7-9 and TRBJ2-3, is DTGVSQNPRHKITKRGQNVTFRCDPISEHNRLYWYRQTLGQGPEFLTYFQNEAQLEKSRLLSDRFSAERPKGSFSTLEIQRTEQGDSAMYLCASSLGTPNTQYFGPGTRLTVL.